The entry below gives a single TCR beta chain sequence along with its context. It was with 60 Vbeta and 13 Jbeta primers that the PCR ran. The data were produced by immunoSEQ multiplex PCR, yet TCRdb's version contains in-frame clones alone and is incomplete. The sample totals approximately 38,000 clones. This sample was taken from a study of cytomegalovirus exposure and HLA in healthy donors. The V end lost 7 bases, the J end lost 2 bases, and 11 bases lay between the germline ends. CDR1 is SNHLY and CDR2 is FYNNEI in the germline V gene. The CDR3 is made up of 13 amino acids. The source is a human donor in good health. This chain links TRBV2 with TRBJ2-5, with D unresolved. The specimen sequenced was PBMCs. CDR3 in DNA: TGTGCCAGCAATACAGCCCGACAAGAGACCCAGTACTTC. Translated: CASNTARQETQYF.